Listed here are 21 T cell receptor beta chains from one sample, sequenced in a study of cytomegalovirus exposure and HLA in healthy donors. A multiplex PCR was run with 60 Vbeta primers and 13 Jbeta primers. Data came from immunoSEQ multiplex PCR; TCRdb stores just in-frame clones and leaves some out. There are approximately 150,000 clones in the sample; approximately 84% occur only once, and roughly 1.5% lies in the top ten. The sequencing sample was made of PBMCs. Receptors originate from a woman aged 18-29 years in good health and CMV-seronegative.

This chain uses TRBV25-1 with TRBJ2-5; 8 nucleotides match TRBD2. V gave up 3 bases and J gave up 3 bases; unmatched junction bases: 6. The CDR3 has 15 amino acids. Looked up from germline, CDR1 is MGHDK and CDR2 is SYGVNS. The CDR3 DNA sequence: TGTGCCAGCAGTGATTTACTAGCGGCGAAAGAGACCCAGTACTTC. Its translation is CASSDLLAAKETQYF.

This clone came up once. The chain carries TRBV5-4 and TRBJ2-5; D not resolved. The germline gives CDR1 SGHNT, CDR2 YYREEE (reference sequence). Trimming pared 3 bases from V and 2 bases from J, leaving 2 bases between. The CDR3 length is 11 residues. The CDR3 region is CASSSQETQYF. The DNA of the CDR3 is TGTGCCAGCAGCTCTCAAGAGACCCAGTACTTC.

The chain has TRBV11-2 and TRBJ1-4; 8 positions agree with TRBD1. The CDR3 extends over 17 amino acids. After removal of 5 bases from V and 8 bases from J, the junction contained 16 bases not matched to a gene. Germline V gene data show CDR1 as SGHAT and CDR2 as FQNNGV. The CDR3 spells CASSPIGWQGAKEKLFF. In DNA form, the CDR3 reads TGTGCCAGCAGCCCCATAGGCTGGCAGGGGGCAAAAGAAAAACTGTTTTTT.

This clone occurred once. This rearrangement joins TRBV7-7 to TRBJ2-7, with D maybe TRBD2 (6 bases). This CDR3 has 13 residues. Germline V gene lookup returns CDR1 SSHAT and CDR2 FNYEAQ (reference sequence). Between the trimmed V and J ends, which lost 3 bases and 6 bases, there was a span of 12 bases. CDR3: CASSLGGEGEQYF. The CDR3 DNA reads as TGTGCCAGCAGCTTGGGGGGAGAGGGCGAGCAGTACTTC.

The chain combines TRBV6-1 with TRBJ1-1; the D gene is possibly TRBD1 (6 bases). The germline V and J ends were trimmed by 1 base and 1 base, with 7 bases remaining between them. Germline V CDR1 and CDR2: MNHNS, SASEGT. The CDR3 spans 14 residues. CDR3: CASSEDRENTEAFF. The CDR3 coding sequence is TGTGCCAGCAGTGAAGACAGGGAGAACACTGAAGCTTTCTTT.

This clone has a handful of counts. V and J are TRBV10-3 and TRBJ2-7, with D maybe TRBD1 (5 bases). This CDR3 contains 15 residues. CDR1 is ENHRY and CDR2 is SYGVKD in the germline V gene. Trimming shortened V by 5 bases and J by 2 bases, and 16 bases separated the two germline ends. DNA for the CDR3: TGTGCCATCAGTAAAAGGGCGGAAGGGGCCTACGAGCAGTACTTC. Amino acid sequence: CAISKRAEGAYEQYF.

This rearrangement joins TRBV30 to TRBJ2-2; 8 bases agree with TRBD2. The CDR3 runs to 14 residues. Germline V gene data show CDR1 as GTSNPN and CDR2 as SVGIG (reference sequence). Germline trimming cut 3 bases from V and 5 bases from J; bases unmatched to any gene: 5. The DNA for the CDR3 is TGTGCCTGGAGGCCGGGACTAGTGACCGGGGAGCTGTTTTTT. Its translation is CAWRPGLVTGELFF.

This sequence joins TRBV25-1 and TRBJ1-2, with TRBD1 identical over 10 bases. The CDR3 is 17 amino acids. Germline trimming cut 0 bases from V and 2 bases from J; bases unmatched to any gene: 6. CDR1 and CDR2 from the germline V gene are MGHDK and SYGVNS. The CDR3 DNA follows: TGTGCCAGCAGTGAATACGACAGGGGGCGTTTGAACTATGGCTACACCTTC. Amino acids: CASSEYDRGRLNYGYTF.

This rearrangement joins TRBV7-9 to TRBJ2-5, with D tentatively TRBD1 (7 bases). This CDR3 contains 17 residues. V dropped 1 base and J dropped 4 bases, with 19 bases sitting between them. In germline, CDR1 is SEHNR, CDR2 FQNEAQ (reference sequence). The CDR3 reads CASSLEGGGGVRETQYF. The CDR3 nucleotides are TGTGCCAGCAGCTTAGAAGGGGGCGGAGGGGTACGAGAGACCCAGTACTTC.

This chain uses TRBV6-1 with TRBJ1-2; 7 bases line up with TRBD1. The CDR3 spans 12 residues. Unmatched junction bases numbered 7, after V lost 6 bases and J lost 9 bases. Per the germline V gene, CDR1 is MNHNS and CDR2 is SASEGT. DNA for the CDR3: TGTGCCAGCAGCCCCGACAGGGTTAGCTACACCTTC. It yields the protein CASSPDRVSYTF.

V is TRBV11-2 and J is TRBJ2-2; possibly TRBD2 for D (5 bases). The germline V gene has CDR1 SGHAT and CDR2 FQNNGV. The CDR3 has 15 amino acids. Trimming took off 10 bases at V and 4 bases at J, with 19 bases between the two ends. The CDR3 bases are TGTGCCACCCAGACGGAGGCGACGGGCACCGGGGAGCTGTTTTTT. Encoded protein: CATQTEATGTGELFF.

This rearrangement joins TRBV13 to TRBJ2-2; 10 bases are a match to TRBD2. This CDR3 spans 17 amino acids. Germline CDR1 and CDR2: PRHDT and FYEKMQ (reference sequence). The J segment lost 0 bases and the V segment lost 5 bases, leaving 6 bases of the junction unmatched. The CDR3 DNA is TGTGCCAGCAGCAGGGTGGGACTAGCGACGAACACCGGGGAGCTGTTTTTT. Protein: CASSRVGLATNTGELFF.

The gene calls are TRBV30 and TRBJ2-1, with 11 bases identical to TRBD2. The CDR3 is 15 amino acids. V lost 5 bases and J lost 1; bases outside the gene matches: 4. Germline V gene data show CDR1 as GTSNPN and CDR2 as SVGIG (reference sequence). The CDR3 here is CAWASGRTSYNEQFF. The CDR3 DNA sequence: TGTGCCTGGGCTAGCGGGAGGACTTCCTACAATGAGCAGTTCTTC.

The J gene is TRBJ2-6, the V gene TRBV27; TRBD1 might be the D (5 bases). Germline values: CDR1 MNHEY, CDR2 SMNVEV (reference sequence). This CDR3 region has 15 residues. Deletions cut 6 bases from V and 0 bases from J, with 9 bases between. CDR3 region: CASSLGVSGANVLTF. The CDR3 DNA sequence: TGTGCCAGCAGCCTAGGGGTCTCTGGGGCCAACGTCCTGACTTTC.

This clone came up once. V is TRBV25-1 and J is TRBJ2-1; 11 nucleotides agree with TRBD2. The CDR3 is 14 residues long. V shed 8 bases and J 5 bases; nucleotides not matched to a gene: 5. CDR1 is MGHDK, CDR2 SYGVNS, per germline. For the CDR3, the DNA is TGTGCCAGCGGTACTAGCGGGGGAAACAATGAGCAGTTCTTC. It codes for CASGTSGGNNEQFF.

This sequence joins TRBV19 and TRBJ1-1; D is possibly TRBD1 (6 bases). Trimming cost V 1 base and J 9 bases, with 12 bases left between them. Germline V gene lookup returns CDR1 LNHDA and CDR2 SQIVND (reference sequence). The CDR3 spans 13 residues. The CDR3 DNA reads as TGTGCCAGTAGTATAGGGGAACAGGGTAAAGCTTTCTTT. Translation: CASSIGEQGKAFF.

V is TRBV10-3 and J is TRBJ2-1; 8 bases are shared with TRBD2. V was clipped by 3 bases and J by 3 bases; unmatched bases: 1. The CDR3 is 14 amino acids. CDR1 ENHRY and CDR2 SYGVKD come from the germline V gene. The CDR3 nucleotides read TGTGCCATCAGTGAAGCGGGAGACTACAATGAGCAGTTCTTC. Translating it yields CAISEAGDYNEQFF.

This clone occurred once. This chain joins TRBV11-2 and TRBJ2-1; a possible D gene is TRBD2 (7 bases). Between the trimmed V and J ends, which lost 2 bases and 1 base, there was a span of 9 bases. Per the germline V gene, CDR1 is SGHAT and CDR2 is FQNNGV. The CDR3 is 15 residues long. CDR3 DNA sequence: TGTGCCAGCAGCTTAAGGGGGGGGTCCTACAATGAGCAGTTCTTC. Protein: CASSLRGGSYNEQFF.

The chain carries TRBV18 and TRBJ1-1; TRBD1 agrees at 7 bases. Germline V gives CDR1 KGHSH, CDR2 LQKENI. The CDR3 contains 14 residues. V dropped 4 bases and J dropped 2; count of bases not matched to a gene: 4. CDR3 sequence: CASSQAGGNTEAFF. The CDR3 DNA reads TGTGCCAGCTCACAGGCAGGGGGAAACACTGAAGCTTTCTTT. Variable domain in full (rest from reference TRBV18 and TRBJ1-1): NAGVMQNPRHLVRRRGQEARLRCSPMKGHSHVYWYRQLPEEGLKFMVYLQKENIIDESGMPKERFSAEFPKEGPSILRIQQVVRGDSAAYFCASSQAGGNTEAFFGQGTRLTVV.

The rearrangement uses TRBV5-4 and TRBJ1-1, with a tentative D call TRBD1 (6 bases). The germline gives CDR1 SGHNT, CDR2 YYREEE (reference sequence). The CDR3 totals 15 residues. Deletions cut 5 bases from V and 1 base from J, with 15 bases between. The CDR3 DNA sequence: TGTGCCAGCAGTTTCTGGGGACATGAGAACACTGAAGCTTTCTTT. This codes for CASSFWGHENTEAFF.

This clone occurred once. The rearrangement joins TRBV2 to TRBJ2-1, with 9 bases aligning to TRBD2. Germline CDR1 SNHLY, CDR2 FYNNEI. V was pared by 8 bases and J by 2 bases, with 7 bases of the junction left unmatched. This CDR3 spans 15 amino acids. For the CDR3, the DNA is TGTGCCAGCCCTGTTAGCGGGAGTCCCTACAATGAGCAGTTCTTC. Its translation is CASPVSGSPYNEQFF.